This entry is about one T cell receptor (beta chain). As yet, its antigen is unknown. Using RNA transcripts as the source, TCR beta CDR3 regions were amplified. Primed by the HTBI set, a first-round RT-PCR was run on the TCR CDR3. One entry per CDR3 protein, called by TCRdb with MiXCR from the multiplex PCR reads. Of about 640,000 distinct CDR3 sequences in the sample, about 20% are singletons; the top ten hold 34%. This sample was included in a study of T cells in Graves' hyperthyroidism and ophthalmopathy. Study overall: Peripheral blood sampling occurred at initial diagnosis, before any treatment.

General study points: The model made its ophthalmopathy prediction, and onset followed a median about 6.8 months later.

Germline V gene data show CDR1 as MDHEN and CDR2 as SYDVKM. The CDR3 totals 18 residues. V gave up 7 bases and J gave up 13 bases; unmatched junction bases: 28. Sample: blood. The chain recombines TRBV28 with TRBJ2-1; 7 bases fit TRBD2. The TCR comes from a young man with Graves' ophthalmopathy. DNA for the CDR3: TGTGCCAGCATTGCCCAGAGTTTCATTTTTATGGGGCGGGAGTTCCAGTTCTTC. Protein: CASIAQSFIFMGREFQFF.